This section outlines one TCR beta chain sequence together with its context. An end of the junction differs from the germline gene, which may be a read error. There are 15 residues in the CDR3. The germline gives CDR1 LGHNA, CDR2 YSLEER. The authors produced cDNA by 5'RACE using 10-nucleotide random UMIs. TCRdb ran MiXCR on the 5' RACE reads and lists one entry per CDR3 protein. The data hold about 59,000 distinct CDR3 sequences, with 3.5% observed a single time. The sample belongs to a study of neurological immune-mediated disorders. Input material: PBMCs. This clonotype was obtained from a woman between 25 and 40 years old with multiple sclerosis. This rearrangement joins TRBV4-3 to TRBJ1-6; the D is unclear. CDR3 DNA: TGCGCCAGCAGCCAAGAGCGAGGAATTGGGTCACCCCTCAACTTT. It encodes CASSQERGIGSPLNF.